This entry features one T cell receptor (beta chain) sequence. This clonotype was seen ten or more times. Its antigen has not been determined. No clone much larger than this one lies a single base away; base qualities are absent. The TCR beta CDR3 regions were amplified from the RNA transcripts. The TCR CDR3 was subjected to a first round of RT-PCR using the HTBI primer set and the Qiagen OneStep RT-PCR kit. The libraries were constructed in a second round of multiplex PCR and then size-selected and purified. The libraries were sequenced on an Illumina HiSeq2000 using paired-end 100 bp reads. Per the original workflow: Raw data were processed with SOAPnuke, discarding reads with adapters, uncalled bases, mean Phred below 15, or no exact constant-primer or identifier match. High-quality paired reads were merged using COPE v1.2.5, and each unique nucleotide sequence was defined as a clonotype. MiTCR v1.1 was used to align clonotypes to the IMGT TRBV, TRBD and TRBJ reference segments. Only V-J combinations with frequency above 0.0001, covering about 99% of repertoires, were analysed. The TCS score was defined as the ratio of F50 (clonal expansion) to E x V (chaos), calculated using BLOSUM62-based TCRdist between CDR3 peptides within each V-J. Welch's t-statistics and random forest reduced 514 V-J features to roughly 13, which were used in a naive Bayes classifier (R e1071). The public reads were reanalyzed by TCRdb: fastp trimming at Q25, MiXCR alignment, in-frame beta chains only. CDR3 protein sequences are deduplicated, and each keeps its most common genes and DNA. V and J calls and clone size were set by TCRdb, not the authors. The sample table holds around 600,000 distinct CDR3 sequences, of which about 14% were seen once. The top ten clones comprise 12% of the sample.

The data are from a study of T cells in Graves' hyperthyroidism and ophthalmopathy (dated by TCRdb to between 2019 and 2020). Regarding the study in general: Peripheral blood samples were taken at initial diagnosis, before any treatment was given. TCR V-J signatures able to tell the groups apart were searched for in a discovery cohort of 95 or so patients, of whom approximately 40 had Graves' ophthalmopathy and about 60 had stable Graves' hyperthyroidism. An independent validation cohort of 18 to 20 hyperthyroidism patients and some 15 patients who later progressed to ophthalmopathy tested prospective prediction of ophthalmopathy. The 100 discovery patients were randomly split 7:3 into training and test sets. Thyroid tissue and blood T-cell repertoires from roughly 6 Graves' hyperthyroidism patients were also compared in the study. After sampling, hyperthyroidism patients received methimazole starting at 30 mg daily, and ophthalmopathy patients received high-dose intravenous methylprednisolone. TCR Vbeta CDR3 sequencing of approximately 140 peripheral blood samples (fewer than 45 ophthalmopathy, under 80 hyperthyroidism and roughly 17 progressor patients) is reported in the paper.

General study outcomes and caveats: In validation, progression to ophthalmopathy was predicted by the model with nearly 71% sensitivity and roughly 76% specificity, a median of 6.5 months before onset. No statistical method was used to set the sample size in advance, and investigators knew the group allocation. Blood samples also contained most of the expanded thyroid clonotypes (frequency above 0.001), which suggests that blood repertoires may reflect thyroid immune responses. A 13 V-J signature model separated ophthalmopathy from stable hyperthyroidism, with approximately 87% sensitivity and 81.08% specificity in cross-validation and 80%/75% in testing.

In the ophthalmopathy patients, disease was moderately to severely active, with a Clinical Activity Score of 3 or more, a NOSPECS grade of 4 or more, and a duration of less than 3 months. Any patient with an uncontrolled infection, another autoimmune disease, pregnancy or lactation was excluded. Diagnoses relied on clinical symptoms, serum thyroxine and TRAb, thyroid ultrasound and orbital computed tomography. PBMCs were separated from about 10 ml of fresh peripheral blood using Ficoll-Paque density gradient centrifugation. Total RNA was extracted using Trizol reagent, and RNA quality was assessed on an Agilent 2100 Bioanalyzer. Trimming at the junction amounts to 0 bases on V and 5 bases on J, and the germline ends lie 5 bases apart. Reading from cysteine to phenylalanine, the CDR3 counts 12 amino acids. Only the CDR3 part of the read is kept: 36 bases, read in frame from the first base. For CDR1 and CDR2, the germline V gene lists SGDLS and YYNGEE.

The receptor was isolated from a woman between 50 and 59 years old with Graves' ophthalmopathy. The V gene is TRBV9 and the J gene is TRBJ1-1, with TRBD1 perhaps the D gene, on 5 matching bases. Sequencing was carried out using blood. The DNA sequence follows: TGTGCCAGCAGCGTAGAGGGGACTGAAGCTTTCTTT. Translation gives CASSVEGTEAFF.